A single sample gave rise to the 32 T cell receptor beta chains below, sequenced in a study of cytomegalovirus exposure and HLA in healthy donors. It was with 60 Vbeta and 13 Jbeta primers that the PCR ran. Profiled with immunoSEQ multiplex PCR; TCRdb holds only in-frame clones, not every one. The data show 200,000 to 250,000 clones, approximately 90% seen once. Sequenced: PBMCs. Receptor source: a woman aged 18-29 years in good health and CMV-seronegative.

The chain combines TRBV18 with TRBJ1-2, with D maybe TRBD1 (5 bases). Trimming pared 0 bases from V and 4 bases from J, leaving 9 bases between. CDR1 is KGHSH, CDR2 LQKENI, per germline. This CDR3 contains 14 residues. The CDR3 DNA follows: TGTGCCAGCTCACCACCATCCGGGGGCTATGGCTACACCTTC. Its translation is CASSPPSGGYGYTF.

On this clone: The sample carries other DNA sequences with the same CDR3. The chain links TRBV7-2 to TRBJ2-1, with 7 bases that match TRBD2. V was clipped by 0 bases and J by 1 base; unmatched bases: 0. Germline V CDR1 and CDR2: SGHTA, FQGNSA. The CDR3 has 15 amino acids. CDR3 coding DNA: TGTGCCAGCAGCTTAGCACTAGCGTCCTACAATGAGCAGTTCTTC. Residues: CASSLALASYNEQFF.

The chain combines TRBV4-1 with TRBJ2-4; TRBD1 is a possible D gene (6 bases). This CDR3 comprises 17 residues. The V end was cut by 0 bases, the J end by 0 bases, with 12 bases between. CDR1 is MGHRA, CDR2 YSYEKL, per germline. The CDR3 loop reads CASSQDRGGIAKNIQYF. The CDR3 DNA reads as TGCGCCAGCAGCCAAGACAGGGGTGGGATAGCCAAAAACATTCAGTACTTC.

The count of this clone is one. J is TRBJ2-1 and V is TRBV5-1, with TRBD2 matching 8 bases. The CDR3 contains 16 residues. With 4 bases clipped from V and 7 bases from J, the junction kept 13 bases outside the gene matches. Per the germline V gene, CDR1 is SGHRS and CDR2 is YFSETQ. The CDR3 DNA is TGCGCCAGCAGCCTGCCCCGCGGGGGGTTGGCGAATGAGCAGTTCTTC. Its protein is CASSLPRGGLANEQFF.

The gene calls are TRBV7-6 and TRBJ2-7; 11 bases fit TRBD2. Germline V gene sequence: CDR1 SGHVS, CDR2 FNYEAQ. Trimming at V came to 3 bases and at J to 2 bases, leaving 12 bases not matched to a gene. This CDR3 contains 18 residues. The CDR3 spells CASSFLQPGTSGTYEQYF. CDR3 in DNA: TGTGCCAGCAGCTTTTTACAGCCCGGGACTAGCGGTACCTACGAGCAGTACTTC.

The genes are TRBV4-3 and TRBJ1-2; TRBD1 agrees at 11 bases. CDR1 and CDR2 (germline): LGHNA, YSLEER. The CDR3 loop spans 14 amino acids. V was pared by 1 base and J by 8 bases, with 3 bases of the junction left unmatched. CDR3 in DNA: TGCGCCAGCAGCCAAGGGACAGGGGGCACAGGCTACACCTTC. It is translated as CASSQGTGGTGYTF.

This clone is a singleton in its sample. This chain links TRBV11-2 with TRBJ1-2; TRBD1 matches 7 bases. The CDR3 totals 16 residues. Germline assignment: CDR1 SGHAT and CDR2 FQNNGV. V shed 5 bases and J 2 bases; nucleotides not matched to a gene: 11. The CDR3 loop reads CASSPYGPGQNYGYTF. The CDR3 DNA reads TGTGCCAGCAGCCCATACGGACCGGGACAGAACTATGGCTACACCTTC.

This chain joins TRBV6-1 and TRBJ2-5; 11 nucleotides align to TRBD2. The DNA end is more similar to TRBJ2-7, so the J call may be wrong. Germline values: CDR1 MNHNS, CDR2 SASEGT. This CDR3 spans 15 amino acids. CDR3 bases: TGTGCCAGTGGGCCCTCTAGCGGGGGGTCCTACGAGCAGTACTTC. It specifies CASGPSSGGSYEQYF.

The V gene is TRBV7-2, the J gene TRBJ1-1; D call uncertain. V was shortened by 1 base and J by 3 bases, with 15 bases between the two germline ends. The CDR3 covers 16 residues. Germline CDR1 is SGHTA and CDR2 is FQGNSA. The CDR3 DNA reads TGTGCCAGCAGCTTAGTACGAGGGAGGCCCTACACTGAAGCTTTCTTT. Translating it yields CASSLVRGRPYTEAFF.

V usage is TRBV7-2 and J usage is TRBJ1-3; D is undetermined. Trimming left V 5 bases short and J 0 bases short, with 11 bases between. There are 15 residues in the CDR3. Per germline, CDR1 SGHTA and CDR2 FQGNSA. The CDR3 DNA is TGTGCCAGCAGCCTTAGAACTTCCTCTGGAAACACCATATATTTT. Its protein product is CASSLRTSSGNTIYF. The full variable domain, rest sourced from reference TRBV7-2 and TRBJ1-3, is GAGVSQSPSNKVTEKGKDVELRCDPISGHTALYWYRQSLGQGLEFLIYFQGNSAPDKSGLPSDRFSAERTGGSVSTLTIQRTQQEDSAVYLCASSLRTSSGNTIYFGEGSWLTVV.

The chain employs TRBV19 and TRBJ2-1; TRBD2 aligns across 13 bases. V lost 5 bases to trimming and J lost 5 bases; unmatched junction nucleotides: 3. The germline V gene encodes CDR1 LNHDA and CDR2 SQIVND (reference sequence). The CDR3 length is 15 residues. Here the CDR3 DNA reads TGTGCCAGTAGTCCCGGGACTAGCGGGGACAATGAGCAGTTCTTC. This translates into CASSPGTSGDNEQFF.

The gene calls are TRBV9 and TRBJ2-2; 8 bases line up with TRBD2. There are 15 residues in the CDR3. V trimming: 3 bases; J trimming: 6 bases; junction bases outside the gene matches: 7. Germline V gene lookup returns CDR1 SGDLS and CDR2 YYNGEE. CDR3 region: CASSALGLVAGELFF. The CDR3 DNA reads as TGTGCCAGCAGCGCCCTGGGACTAGTTGCCGGGGAGCTGTTTTTT.

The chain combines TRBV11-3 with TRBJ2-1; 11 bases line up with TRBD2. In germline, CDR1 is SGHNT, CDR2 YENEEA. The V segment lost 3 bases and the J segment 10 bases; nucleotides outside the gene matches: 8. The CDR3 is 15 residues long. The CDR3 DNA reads TGTGCCAGCAGCTTTACTAGCGGGGGTGCCTCCGAGCAGTTCTTC. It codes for CASSFTSGGASEQFF.

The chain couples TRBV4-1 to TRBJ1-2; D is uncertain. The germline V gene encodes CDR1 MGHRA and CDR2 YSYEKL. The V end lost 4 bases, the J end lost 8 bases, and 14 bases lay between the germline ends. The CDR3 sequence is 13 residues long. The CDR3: CASSPIAARGYTF. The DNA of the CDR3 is TGCGCCAGCAGCCCAATAGCCGCACGGGGCTACACCTTC.

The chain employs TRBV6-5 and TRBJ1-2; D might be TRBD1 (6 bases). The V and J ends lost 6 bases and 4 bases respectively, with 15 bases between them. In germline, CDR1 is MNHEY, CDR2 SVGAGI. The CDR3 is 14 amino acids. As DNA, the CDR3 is TGTGCCAGCAGAAGAGATGGGGGCAGCTATGGCTACACCTTC. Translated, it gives CASRRDGGSYGYTF.

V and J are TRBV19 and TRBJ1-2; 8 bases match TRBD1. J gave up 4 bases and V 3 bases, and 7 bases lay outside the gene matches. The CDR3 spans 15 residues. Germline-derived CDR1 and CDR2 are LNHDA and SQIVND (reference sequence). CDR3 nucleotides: TGTGCCAGTAGTATGGGGCAGGGGGCAGGCTATGGCTACACCTTC. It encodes CASSMGQGAGYGYTF.

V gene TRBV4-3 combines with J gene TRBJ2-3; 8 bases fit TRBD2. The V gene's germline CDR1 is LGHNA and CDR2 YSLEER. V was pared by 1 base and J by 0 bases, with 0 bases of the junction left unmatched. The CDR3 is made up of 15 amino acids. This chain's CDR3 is CASSQVAGSTDTQYF. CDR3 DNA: TGCGCCAGCAGCCAAGTAGCGGGGAGCACAGATACGCAGTATTTT.

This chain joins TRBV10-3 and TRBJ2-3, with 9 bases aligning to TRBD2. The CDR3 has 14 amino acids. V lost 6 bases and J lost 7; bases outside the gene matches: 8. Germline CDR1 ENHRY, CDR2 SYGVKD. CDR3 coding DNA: TGTGCCATCAGAACCGGGACTAGCTCACATACGCAGTATTTT. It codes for CAIRTGTSSHTQYF.

CDR3 coding DNA: TGCGCCAGCAGTGATCCGGGACAGGGGGTTCTAGGGGAGCTGTTTTTT. As protein: CASSDPGQGVLGELFF. The V call is TRBV10-2, the J call TRBJ2-2; 11 bases agree with TRBD1. CDR1 and CDR2 from the germline V gene are WSHSY and SAAADI. The CDR3 sequence is 16 residues long. V trimming: 3 bases; J trimming: 8 bases; junction bases outside the gene matches: 8.

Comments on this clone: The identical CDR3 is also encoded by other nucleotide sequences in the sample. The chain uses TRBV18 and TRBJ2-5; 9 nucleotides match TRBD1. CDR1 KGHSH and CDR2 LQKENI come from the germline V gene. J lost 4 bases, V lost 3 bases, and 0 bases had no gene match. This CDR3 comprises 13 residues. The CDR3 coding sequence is TGTGCCAGCTCACCGGGACAGGGAGAGACCCAGTACTTC. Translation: CASSPGQGETQYF.

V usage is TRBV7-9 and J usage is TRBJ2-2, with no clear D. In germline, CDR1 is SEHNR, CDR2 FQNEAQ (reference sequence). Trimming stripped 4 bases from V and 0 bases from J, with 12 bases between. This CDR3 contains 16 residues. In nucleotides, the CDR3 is TGTGCCAGCAGCTCGGAGACCGACCCGAACACCGGGGAGCTGTTTTTT. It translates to CASSSETDPNTGELFF.

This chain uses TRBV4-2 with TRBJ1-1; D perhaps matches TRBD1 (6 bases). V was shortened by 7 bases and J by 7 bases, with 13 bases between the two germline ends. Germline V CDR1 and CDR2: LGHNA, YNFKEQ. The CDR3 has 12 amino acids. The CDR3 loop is CASNIQGSEAFF. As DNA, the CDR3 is TGTGCCAGCAACATACAGGGTAGTGAAGCTTTCTTT.

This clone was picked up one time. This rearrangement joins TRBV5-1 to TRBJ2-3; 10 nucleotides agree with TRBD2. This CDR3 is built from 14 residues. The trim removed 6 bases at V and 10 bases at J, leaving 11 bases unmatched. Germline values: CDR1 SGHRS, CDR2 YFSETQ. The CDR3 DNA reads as TGCGCCAGCACCTTAGCGGGGGGAGCCACAGCGCAGTATTTT. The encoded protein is CASTLAGGATAQYF.

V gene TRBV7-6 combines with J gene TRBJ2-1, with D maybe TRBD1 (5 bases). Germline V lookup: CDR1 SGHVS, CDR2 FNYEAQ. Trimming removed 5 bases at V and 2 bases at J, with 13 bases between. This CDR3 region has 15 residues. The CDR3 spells CASSPPGSTYNEQFF. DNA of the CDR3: TGTGCCAGCAGCCCCCCAGGGTCCACCTACAATGAGCAGTTCTTC.

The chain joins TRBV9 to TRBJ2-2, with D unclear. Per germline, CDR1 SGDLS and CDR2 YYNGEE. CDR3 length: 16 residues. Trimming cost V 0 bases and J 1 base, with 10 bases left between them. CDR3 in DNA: TGTGCCAGCAGCGTAGGGTGGGCAGGGAACACCGGGGAGCTGTTTTTT. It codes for CASSVGWAGNTGELFF.

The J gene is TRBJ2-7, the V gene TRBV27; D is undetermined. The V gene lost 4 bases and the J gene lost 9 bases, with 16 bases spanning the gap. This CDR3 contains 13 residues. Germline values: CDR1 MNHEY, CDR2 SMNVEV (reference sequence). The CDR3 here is CASSSPGIVGQYF. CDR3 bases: TGTGCCAGCAGTTCTCCAGGCATCGTAGGGCAGTACTTC.

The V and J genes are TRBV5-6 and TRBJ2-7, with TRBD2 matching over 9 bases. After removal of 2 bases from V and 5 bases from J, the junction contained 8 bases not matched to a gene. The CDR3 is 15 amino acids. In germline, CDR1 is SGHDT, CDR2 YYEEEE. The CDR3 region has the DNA TGTGCCAGCAGCTTCCGGCGGGGGGGCCTCGACGAGCAGTACTTC. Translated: CASSFRRGGLDEQYF.

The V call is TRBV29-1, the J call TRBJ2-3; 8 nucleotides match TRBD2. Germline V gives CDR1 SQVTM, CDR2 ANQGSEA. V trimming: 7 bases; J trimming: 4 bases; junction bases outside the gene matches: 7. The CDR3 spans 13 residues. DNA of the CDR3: TGCAGCGGAACGGGAGGGCCCTCAGATACGCAGTATTTT. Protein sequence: CSGTGGPSDTQYF.

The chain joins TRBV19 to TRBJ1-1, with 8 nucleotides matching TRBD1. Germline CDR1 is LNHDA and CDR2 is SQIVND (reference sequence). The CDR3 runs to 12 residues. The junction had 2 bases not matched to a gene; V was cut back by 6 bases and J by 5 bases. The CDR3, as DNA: TGTGCCAGTAGCAGGGGGCGAACTGAAGCTTTCTTT. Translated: CASSRGRTEAFF.

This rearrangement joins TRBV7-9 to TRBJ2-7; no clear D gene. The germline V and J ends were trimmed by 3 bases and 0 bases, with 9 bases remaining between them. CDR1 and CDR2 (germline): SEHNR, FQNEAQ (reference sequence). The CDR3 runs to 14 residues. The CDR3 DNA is TGTGCCAGCAGCTTGAGGCAGAGCTCCTACGAGCAGTACTTC. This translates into CASSLRQSSYEQYF. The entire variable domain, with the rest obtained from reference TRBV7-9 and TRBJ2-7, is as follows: DTGVSQNPRHKITKRGQNVTFRCDPISEHNRLYWYRQTLGQGPEFLTYFQNEAQLEKSRLLSDRFSAERPKGSFSTLEIQRTEQGDSAMYLCASSLRQSSYEQYFGPGTRLTVT.

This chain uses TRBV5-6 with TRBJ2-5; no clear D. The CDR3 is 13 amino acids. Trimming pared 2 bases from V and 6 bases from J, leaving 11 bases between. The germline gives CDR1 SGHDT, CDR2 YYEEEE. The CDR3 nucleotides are TGTGCCAGCAGCTTCCGAGATTTGCAGACCCAGTACTTC. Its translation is CASSFRDLQTQYF. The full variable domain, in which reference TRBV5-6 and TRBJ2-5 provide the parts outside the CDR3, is DAGVTQSPTHLIKTRGQQVTLRCSPKSGHDTVSWYQQALGQGPQFIFQYYEEEERQRGNFPDRFSGHQFPNYSSELNVNALLLGDSALYLCASSFRDLQTQYFGPGTRLLVL.

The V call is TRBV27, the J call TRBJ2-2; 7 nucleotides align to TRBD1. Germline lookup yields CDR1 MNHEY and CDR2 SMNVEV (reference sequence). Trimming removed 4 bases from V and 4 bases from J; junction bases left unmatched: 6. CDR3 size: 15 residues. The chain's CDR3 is CASSSLNRGTGELFF. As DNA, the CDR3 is TGTGCCAGCAGTTCCCTAAACAGGGGCACCGGGGAGCTGTTTTTT.